Below, one TCR beta chain is given with its context. What it binds is not known. The assay was immunoSEQ multiplex PCR, and TCRdb's table has in-frame clones only and misses some. Seen here are 85,000 to 100,000 clones, roughly 85% observed once, and the top ten hold 8.5%. The sample comes from a study of glioma-infiltrating T cells after dendritic cell vaccination. Study at large: Monocyte-derived dendritic cells, cultured seven days with IL-4 and GM-CSF, were pulsed with autologous tumor lysate.

Study-wide results and limits: Longer survival after dendritic cell vaccination followed higher pretreatment TIL content. The cohort had few patients with full blood and tumor sets.

Trimming took off 7 bases at V and 0 bases at J, with 18 bases between the two ends. The CDR3 extends over 16 amino acids. Germline CDR1 MDHEN, CDR2 SYDVKM. Time point described: after dendritic cell vaccination, including at tumor progression/relapse. Selection required adequate fresh-frozen tumor tissue plus more than two years' survival data. J is TRBJ1-1 and V is TRBV28; tentative D call: TRBD1 (6 bases). The sequencing used blood, collected after dendritic cell vaccination. The clonotype originates from a human donor with glioblastoma. The CDR3 reads CASKLGGARMNTEAFF. CDR3 nucleotides: TGTGCCAGCAAACTTGGGGGGGCGCGTATGAACACTGAAGCTTTCTTT.